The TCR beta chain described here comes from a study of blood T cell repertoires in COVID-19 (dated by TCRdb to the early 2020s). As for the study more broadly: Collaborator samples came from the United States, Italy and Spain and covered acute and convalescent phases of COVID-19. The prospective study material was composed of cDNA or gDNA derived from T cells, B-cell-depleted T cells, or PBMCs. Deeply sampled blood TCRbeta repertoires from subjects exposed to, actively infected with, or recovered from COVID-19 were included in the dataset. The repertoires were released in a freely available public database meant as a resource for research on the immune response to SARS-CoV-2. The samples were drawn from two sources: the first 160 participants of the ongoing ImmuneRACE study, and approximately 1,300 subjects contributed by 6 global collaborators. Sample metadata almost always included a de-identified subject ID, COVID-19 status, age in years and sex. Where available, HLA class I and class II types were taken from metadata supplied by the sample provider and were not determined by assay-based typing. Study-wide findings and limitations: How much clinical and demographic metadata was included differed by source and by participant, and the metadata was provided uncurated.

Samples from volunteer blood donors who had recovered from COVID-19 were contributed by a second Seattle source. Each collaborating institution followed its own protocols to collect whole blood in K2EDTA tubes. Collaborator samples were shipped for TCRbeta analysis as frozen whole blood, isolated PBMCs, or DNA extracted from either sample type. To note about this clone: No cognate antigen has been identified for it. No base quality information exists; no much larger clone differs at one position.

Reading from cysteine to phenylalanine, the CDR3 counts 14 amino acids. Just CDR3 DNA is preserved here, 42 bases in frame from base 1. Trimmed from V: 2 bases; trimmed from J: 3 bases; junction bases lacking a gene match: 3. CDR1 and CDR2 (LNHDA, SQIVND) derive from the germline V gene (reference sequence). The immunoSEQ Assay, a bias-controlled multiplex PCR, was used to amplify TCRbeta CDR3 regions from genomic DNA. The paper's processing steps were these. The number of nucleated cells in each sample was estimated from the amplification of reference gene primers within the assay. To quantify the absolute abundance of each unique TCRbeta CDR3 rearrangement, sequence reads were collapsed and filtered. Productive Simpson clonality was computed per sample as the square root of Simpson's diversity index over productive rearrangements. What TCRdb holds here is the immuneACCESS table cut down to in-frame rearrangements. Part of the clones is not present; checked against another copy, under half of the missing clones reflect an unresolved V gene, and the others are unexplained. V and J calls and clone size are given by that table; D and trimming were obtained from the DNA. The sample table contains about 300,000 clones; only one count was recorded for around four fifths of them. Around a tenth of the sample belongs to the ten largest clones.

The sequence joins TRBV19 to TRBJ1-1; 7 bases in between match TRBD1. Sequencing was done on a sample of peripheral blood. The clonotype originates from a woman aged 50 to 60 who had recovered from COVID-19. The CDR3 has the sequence CASSIKGADTEAFF. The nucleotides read TGTGCCAGTAGTATAAAGGGGGCTGACACTGAAGCTTTCTTT. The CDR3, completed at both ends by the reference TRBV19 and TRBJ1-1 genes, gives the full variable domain DGGITQSPKYLFRKEGQNVTLSCEQNLNHDAMYWYRQDPGQGLRLIYYSQIVNDFQKGDIAEGYSVSREKKESFPLTVTSAQKNPTAFYLCASSIKGADTEAFFGQGTRLTVV.